This TCR beta chain was identified during a study of glioma-infiltrating T cells. The V gene end was trimmed by 3 bases and the J gene end by 2 bases; junction bases not matched to a gene: 6. Germline assignment: CDR1 SGHKS and CDR2 YYEKEE (reference sequence). The CDR3 contains 15 residues. This clonotype was detected a few times. The antigen remains unidentified. Amplification of TCR alpha and beta CDR3 regions from RNA used iRepertoire nested multiplex PCR. Tissue mRNA or PBMC total RNA, about 85-400 ng, went into one-step reverse transcription and amplification. Using its own MiXCR run on the multiplex PCR reads, TCRdb lists one record per CDR3 protein. The repertoire consists of fewer than 200,000 distinct CDR3 sequences, with 43% occurring once and the leading ten covering 4% to 6.5%. Whole-study findings and limits: Non-neoplastic patients had below-expected tissue-blood divergence, while all gliomas exceeded expectation. Tissue and blood shared very few CDR3 sequences.

This TCR was sampled from a human donor with low-grade glioma or glioblastoma, undergoing nonglioma brain surgery, or in good health (not recorded which). The J gene is TRBJ2-7, the V gene TRBV5-5; 9 bases line up with TRBD2. The sequenced sample consisted of glioma tissue, nonneoplastic brain tissue, or PBMCs (not recorded which). CDR3 protein: CASSYSSGIAYEQYF. The DNA of the CDR3 is TGTGCCAGCAGCTACTCTAGCGGGATAGCCTACGAGCAGTACTTC.